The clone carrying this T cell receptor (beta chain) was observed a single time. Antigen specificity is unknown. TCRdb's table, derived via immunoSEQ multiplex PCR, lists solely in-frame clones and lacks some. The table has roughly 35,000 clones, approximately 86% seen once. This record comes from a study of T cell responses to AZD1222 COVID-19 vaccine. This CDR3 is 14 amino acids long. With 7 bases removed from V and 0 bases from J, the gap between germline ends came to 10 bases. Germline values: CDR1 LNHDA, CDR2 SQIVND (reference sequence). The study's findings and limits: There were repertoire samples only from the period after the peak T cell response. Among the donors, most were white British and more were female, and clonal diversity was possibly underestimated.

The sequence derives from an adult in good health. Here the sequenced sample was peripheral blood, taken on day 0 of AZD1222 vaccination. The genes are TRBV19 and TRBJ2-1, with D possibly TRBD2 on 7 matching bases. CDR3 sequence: CASKGGASYNEQFF. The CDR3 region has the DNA TGTGCCAGTAAAGGGGGGGCCTCCTACAATGAGCAGTTCTTC.